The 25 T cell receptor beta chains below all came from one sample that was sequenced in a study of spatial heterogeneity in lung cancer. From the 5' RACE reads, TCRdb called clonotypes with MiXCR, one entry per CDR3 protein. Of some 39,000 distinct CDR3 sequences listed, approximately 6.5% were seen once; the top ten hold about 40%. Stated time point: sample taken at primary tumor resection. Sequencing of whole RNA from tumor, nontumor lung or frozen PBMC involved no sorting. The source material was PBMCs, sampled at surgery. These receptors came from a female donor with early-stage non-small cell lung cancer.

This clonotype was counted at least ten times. The DNA for the CDR3 is TGTGCCAGCAGTGGTAATCGGGGGCCGACAATAGAGACCCAGTACTTC. Translation gives CASSGNRGPTIETQYF. This chain links TRBV2 with TRBJ2-5; D is tentatively TRBD1 or TRBD2 (6 bases each). Germline V lookup: CDR1 SNHLY, CDR2 FYNNEI. The V and J ends lost 4 bases and 4 bases respectively, with 19 bases between them. The CDR3 loop spans 16 amino acids.

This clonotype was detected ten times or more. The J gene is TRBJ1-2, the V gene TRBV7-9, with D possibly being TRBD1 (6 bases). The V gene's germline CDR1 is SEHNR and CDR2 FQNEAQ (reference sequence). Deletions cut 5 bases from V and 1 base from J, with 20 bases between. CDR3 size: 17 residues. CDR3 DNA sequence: TGTGCCAGCAGCAACCTCGGAACAGGGACTGGTAACTATGGCTACACCTTC. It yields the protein CASSNLGTGTGNYGYTF.

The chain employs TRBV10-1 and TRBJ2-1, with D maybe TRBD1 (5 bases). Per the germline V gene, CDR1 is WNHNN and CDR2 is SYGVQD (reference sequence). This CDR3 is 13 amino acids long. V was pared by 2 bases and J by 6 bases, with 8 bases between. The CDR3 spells CASSENQGNEQFF. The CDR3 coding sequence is TGCGCCAGCAGTGAGAACCAGGGCAATGAGCAGTTCTTC.

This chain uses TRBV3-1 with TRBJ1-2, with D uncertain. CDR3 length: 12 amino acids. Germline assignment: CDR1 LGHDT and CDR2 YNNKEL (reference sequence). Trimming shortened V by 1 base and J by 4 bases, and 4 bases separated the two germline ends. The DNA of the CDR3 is TGTGCCAGCAGCCAAGGTCTCTATGGCTACACCTTC. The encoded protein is CASSQGLYGYTF.

CDR3 region: CASSQDPGDYNSPLHF. The CDR3 DNA reads as TGCGCCAGCAGCCAAGATCCAGGGGACTATAATTCACCCCTCCACTTT. The chain carries TRBV4-1 and TRBJ1-6; tentatively, D is TRBD1 (6 bases). The V end lost 0 bases, the J end lost 3 bases, and 9 bases lay between the germline ends. CDR3 length: 16 residues. Germline CDR1 MGHRA, CDR2 YSYEKL.

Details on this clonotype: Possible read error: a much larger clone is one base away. CDR3 residues: CSARDRGGQWIPFF. DNA of the CDR3: TGCAGTGCTAGAGATCGGGGGGGACAGTGGATACCTTTCTTT. The chain joins TRBV20-1 to TRBJ1-1, with 7 bases that match TRBD1. The germline V gene encodes CDR1 DFQATT and CDR2 SNEGSKA (reference sequence). CDR3 size: 14 residues. V gave up 0 bases and J gave up 12 bases; unmatched junction bases: 13.

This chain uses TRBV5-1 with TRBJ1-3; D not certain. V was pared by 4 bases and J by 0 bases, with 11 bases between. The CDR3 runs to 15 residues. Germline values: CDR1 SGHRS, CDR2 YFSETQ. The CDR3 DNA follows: TGCGCCAGCAGCCACTCGATAAACTCTGGAAACACCATATATTTT. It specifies CASSHSINSGNTIYF.

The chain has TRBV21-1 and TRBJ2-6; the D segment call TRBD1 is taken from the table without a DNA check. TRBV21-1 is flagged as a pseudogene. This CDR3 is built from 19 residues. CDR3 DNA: TGTGCCAGCAGCCTAACCCCAGAGCAGGGTCCCTCTGGGGCCAACGTCCTGACTTTC. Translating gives CASSLTPEQGPSGANVLTF.

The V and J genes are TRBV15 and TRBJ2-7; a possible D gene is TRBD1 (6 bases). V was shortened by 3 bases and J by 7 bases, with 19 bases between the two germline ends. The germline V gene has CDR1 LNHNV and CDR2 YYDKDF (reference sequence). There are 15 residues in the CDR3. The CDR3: CATSSNNMGAWEQYF. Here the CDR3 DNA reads TGTGCCACCAGCAGTAACAACATGGGGGCGTGGGAGCAGTACTTC.

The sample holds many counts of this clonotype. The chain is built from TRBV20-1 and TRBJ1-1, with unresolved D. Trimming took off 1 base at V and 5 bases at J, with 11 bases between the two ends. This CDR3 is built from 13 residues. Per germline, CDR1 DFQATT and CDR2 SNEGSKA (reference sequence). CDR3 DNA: TGCAGTGCTAGAGTCGGGGTTCGGACTGAAGCTTTCTTT. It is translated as CSARVGVRTEAFF.

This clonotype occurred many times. CDR3 loop: CASSPQGASAEAFF. CDR3 coding DNA: TGTGCCAGCAGTCCTCAGGGGGCTTCGGCTGAAGCTTTCTTT. The chain recombines TRBV9 with TRBJ1-1, with TRBD1 matching 8 bases. The V gene end was trimmed by 5 bases and the J gene end by 6 bases; junction bases not matched to a gene: 9. This CDR3 comprises 14 residues. Germline V gene sequence: CDR1 SGDLS, CDR2 YYNGEE.

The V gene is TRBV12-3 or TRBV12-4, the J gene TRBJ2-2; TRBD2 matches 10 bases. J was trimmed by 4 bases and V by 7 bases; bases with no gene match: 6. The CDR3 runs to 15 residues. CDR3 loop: CASNQRGGSTGELFF. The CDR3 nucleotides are TGTGCCAGCAACCAGCGGGGGGGCTCCACCGGGGAGCTGTTTTTT.

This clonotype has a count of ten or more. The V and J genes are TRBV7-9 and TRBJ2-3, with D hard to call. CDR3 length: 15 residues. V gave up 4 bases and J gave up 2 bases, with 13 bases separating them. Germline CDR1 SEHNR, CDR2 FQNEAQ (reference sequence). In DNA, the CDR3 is TGTGCCAGCAGCTCCCTGCGCGGTAACACAGATACGCAGTATTTT. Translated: CASSSLRGNTDTQYF.

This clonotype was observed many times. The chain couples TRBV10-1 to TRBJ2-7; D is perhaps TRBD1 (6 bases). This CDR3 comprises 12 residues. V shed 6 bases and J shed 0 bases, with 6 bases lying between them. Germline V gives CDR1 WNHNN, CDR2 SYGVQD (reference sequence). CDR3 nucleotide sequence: TGCGCCAGCAGCAGGGGCTCCTACGAGCAGTACTTC. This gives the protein CASSRGSYEQYF.

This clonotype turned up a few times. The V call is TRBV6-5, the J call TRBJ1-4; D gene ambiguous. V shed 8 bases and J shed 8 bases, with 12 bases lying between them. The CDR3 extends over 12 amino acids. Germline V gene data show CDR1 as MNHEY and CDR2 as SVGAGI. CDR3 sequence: CASHPVREKLFF. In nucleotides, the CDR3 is TGTGCCAGCCACCCTGTGAGAGAAAAACTGTTTTTT.

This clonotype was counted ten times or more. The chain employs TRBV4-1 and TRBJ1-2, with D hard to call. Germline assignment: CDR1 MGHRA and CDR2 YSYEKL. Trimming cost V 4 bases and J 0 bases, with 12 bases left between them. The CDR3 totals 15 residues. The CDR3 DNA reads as TGCGCCAGCAGCCTCCTTCCAGACTCTAACTATGGCTACACCTTC. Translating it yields CASSLLPDSNYGYTF.

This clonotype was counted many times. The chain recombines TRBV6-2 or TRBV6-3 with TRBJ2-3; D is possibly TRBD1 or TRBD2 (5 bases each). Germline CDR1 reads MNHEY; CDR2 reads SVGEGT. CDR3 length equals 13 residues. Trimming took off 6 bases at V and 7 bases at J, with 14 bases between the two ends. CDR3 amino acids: CASSDPGANTQYF. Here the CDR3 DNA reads TGTGCCAGCAGCGACCCCGGGGCCAATACGCAGTATTTT.

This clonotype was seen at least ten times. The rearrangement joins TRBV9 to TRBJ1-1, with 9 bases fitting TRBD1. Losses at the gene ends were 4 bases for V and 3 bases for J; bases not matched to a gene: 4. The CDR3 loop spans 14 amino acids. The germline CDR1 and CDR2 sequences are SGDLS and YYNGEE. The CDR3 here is CASSPRTGDTEAFF. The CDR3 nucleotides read TGTGCCAGCAGCCCTCGGACAGGGGACACTGAAGCTTTCTTT.

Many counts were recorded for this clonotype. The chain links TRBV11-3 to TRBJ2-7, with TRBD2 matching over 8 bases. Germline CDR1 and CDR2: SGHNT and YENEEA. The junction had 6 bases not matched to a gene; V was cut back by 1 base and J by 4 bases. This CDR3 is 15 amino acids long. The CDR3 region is CASSLGDSGVYEQYF. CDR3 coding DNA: TGTGCCAGCAGCTTAGGGGATAGCGGGGTGTACGAGCAGTACTTC.

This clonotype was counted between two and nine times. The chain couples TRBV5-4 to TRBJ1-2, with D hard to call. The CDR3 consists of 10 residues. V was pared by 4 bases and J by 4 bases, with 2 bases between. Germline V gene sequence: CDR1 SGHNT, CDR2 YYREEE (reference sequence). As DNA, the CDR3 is TGTGCCAGCAGCGGCTATGGCTACACCTTC. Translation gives CASSGYGYTF.

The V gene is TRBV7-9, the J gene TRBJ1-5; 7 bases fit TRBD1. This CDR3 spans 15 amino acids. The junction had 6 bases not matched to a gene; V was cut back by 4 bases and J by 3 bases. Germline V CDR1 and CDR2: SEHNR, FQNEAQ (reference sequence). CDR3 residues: CASSSDRVPNQPQHF. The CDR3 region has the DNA TGTGCCAGCAGCTCAGACAGGGTTCCCAATCAGCCCCAGCATTTT.

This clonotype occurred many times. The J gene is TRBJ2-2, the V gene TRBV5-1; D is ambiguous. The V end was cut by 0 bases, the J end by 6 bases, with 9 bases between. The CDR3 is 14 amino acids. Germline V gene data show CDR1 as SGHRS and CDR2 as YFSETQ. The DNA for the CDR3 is TGCGCCAGCAGCTTGGAAGGTATCTCCGGGGAGCTGTTTTTT. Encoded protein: CASSLEGISGELFF. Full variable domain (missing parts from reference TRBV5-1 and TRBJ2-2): KAGVTQTPRYLIKTRGQQVTLSCSPISGHRSVSWYQQTPGQGLQFLFEYFSETQRNKGNFPGRFSGRQFSNSRSEMNVSTLELGDSALYLCASSLEGISGELFFGEGSRLTVL.

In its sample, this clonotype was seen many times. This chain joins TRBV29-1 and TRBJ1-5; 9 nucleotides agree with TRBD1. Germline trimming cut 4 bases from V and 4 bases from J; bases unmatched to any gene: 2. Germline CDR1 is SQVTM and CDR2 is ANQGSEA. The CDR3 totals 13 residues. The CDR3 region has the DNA TGCAGCGTTGGTGGACAGGGGAATCAGCCCCAGCATTTT. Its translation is CSVGGQGNQPQHF.

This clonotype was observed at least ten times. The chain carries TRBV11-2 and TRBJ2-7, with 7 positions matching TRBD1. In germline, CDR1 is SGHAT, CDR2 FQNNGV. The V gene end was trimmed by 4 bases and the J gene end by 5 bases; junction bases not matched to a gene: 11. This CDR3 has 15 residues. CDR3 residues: CASSSNRGKLNEQYF. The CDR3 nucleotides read TGTGCCAGCAGCTCGAACAGGGGAAAACTTAACGAGCAGTACTTC.

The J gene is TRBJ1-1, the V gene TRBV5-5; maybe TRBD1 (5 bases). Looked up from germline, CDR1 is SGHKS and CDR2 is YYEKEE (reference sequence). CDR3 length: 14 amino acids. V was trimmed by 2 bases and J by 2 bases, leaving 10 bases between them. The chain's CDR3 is CASSFGGFNTEAFF. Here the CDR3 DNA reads TGTGCCAGCAGCTTCGGGGGGTTTAACACTGAAGCTTTCTTT.